This paragraph covers one T cell receptor (beta chain) sequence. The antigen is not known. Vbeta (60) and Jbeta (13) primers were used in the PCR. Libraries were prepared by immunoSEQ multiplex PCR; TCRdb keeps only in-frame clonotypes and omits some of them. The table records fewer than 200,000 clones, around 76% of them present only once. The entry originates in a study of cytomegalovirus exposure and HLA in healthy donors. Study-wide points: Most TCR beta V segments were productive about 90% or about 30% of the time in an earlier analysis.

With 3 bases clipped from V and 0 bases from J, the junction kept 4 bases outside the gene matches. CDR3 length equals 14 residues. In germline, CDR1 is GTSNPN, CDR2 SVGIG (reference sequence). The specimen sequenced was PBMCs. This clonotype was sampled from a man in his sixties in good health and CMV-seronegative. V and J are TRBV30 and TRBJ2-7, with 8 nucleotides matching TRBD2. As DNA, the CDR3 is TGTGCCTGGAGACTAGCGGCTCTCTCCTACGAGCAGTACTTC. Protein product: CAWRLAALSYEQYF.